These 31 T cell receptor beta chains were all obtained from the same sample, sequenced in a study of blood T cell repertoires in COVID-19 (dated by TCRdb to about 2020). Library prep was done by the immunoSEQ multiplex PCR assay. Imported from immuneACCESS, the table was reduced by TCRdb to in-frame sequences with V and J called. These copies leave out some clones; in studies compared against another copy, an unresolved V gene accounts for under half, and the cause of the remainder is not known. The sample table records about 330,000 clones; under 90% of these occur just once. The ten most abundant clones make up about 10% of the sample. The material sequenced was PBMCs or T cells enriched from blood (not recorded which). These receptor sequences come from a woman younger than 30 who had recovered from COVID-19.

The J gene is TRBJ1-1, the V gene TRBV10-2; no definite D call. The V end lost 1 base, the J end lost 4 bases, and 4 bases lay between the germline ends. Germline V gene sequence: CDR1 WSHSY, CDR2 SAAADI. The CDR3 extends over 12 amino acids. The CDR3 DNA sequence: TGCGCCAGCAGTGAGTTCATCACTGAAGCTTTCTTT. Its translation: CASSEFITEAFF.

V usage is TRBV27 and J usage is TRBJ1-2; 8 bases align to TRBD1. The V gene end was trimmed by 3 bases and the J gene end by 7 bases; junction bases not matched to a gene: 10. CDR1 and CDR2 from the germline V gene are MNHEY and SMNVEV (reference sequence). The CDR3 is made up of 15 amino acids. The CDR3 region is CASSLGRGPMRGYTF. The CDR3 coding sequence is TGTGCCAGCAGTTTGGGCAGGGGGCCCATGCGTGGCTACACCTTC.

The rearrangement joins TRBV28 to TRBJ2-7; 8 positions match TRBD1. J lost 6 bases, V lost 7 bases, and 14 bases had no gene match. The length of the CDR3 is 15 residues. Germline assignment: CDR1 MDHEN and CDR2 SYDVKM. The DNA for the CDR3 is TGTGCCAGCATTAGAGCAGGGGGCGCGGGCTTCGAGCAGTACTTC. It is translated as CASIRAGGAGFEQYF.

The chain links TRBV7-5 to TRBJ2-7; the table assigns TRBD1, which was not confirmed against the DNA. TRBV7-5 is designated a pseudogene. The CDR3 extends over 17 amino acids. The CDR3: CVRRHNVSTGLVYEQYF. In DNA, the CDR3 is TGTGTCAGAAGGCACAATGTTTCGACAGGGTTGGTCTACGAGCAGTACTTC.

Worth noting for this clone: Other DNA sequences of this sample code for an identical CDR3. V is TRBV29-1 and J is TRBJ2-1, with 7 bases identical to TRBD2. J gave up 9 bases and V 6 bases, and 5 bases lay outside the gene matches. CDR3 length: 11 amino acids. Germline CDR1 reads SQVTM; CDR2 reads ANQGSEA. CDR3 region: CSVAPGGEQFF. In DNA, the CDR3 is TGCAGCGTCGCTCCGGGGGGTGAGCAGTTCTTC.

The chain combines TRBV11-3 with TRBJ2-1; D is perhaps TRBD2 (7 bases). This CDR3 is built from 15 residues. The germline V gene encodes CDR1 SGHNT and CDR2 YENEEA. Trimming stripped 5 bases from V and 10 bases from J, with 21 bases between. CDR3 nucleotide sequence: TGTGCCAGCAGCCCACGGACGGCGGGGGCTCGGGAGCAGTTCTTC. Translated, it gives CASSPRTAGAREQFF.

The rearrangement links TRBV5-1 to TRBJ2-7; D gene unclear. The germline V gene has CDR1 SGHRS and CDR2 YFSETQ. Trimming pared 3 bases from V and 2 bases from J, leaving 9 bases between. There are 13 residues in the CDR3. This CDR3 is CASSSTQAYEQYF. The CDR3 DNA is TGCGCCAGCAGCTCGACACAAGCCTACGAGCAGTACTTC.

J is TRBJ1-2 and V is TRBV28; 9 bases are shared with TRBD1. V was pared by 6 bases and J by 7 bases, with 9 bases of the junction left unmatched. CDR1 is MDHEN and CDR2 is SYDVKM in the germline V gene. This CDR3 contains 14 residues. The CDR3 region has the DNA TGTGCCAGCAGCAGCGGGACAGGGAACGGTGGCTACACCTTC. Encoded protein: CASSSGTGNGGYTF.

This rearrangement joins TRBV2 to TRBJ1-2, with D perhaps matching TRBD1 (5 bases). The CDR3 length is 13 residues. CDR1 is SNHLY, CDR2 FYNNEI, per germline. V shed 6 bases and J shed 7 bases, with 15 bases lying between them. The CDR3 region has the DNA TGTGCCAGCAGGGACACCCTATCGGGTGGCTACACCTTC. Translating gives CASRDTLSGGYTF.

The chain carries TRBV5-1 and TRBJ1-1; 7 nucleotides match TRBD1. Germline V gene lookup returns CDR1 SGHRS and CDR2 YFSETQ. The CDR3 contains 15 residues. The ends lost 2 bases at V and 11 bases at J; junction bases unmatched: 15. The CDR3 DNA is TGCGCCAGCAGCTTAAATAGAGGGACAGCTGATTCGGCTTTCTTT. Its protein is CASSLNRGTADSAFF. The full variable domain, rest sourced from reference TRBV5-1 and TRBJ1-1, is KAGVTQTPRYLIKTRGQQVTLSCSPISGHRSVSWYQQTPGQGLQFLFEYFSETQRNKGNFPGRFSGRQFSNSRSEMNVSTLELGDSALYLCASSLNRGTADSAFFGQGTRLTVV.

The V and J genes are TRBV12-5 and TRBJ1-6; D is undetermined. This CDR3 comprises 14 residues. The V end lost 2 bases, the J end lost 6 bases, and 8 bases lay between the germline ends. CDR1 and CDR2 (germline): LGHNT, FRNRAP. CDR3 sequence reads: CASGLTVINSPLHF. The CDR3 DNA reads as TGTGCTAGTGGTTTGACAGTTATTAATTCACCCCTCCACTTT.

This chain links TRBV5-1 with TRBJ1-6; 7 bases are shared with TRBD1. V gave up 4 bases and J gave up 9 bases; unmatched junction bases: 7. The CDR3 is made up of 14 amino acids. CDR1 SGHRS and CDR2 YFSETQ come from the germline V gene. CDR3 nucleotides: TGCGCCAGCAGCCCCGACAGGGAGGTTTCACCCCTCCACTTT. This encodes CASSPDREVSPLHF.

CDR3 coding DNA: TGTGCCAGCAAGCAGAACGGGGGGAATTCACCCCTCCACTTT. Its protein product is CASKQNGGNSPLHF. The chain couples TRBV27 to TRBJ1-6; TRBD1 might be the D (5 bases). V lost 7 bases to trimming and J lost 7 bases, with 14 bases between them. CDR3 size: 14 residues. Germline V CDR1 and CDR2: MNHEY, SMNVEV (reference sequence).

The chain is built from TRBV5-6 and TRBJ2-2; D might be TRBD2 (5 bases). Trimming took 0 bases from V and 4 from J, leaving 10 bases between them. Germline loops: CDR1 SGHDT, CDR2 YYEEEE. The CDR3 spans 15 residues. The CDR3 nucleotides read TGTGCCAGCAGCTTGGGCCCGGCGGGCACCGGGGAGCTGTTTTTT. This codes for CASSLGPAGTGELFF.

This chain connects TRBV28 to TRBJ1-1; D ambiguous. The CDR3 spans 15 residues. CDR1 and CDR2 (germline): MDHEN, SYDVKM. The ends were cut back, 7 bases at V and 4 bases at J, with 19 bases in the middle. The CDR3 DNA reads as TGTGCCAGCACCCCCCGAGGCCGCGGAGCCACTGAAGCTTTCTTT. It encodes CASTPRGRGATEAFF.

The chain combines TRBV27 with TRBJ2-5; D perhaps matches TRBD1 (7 bases). V was cut by 6 bases and J by 5 bases, with 13 bases left in between. Germline CDR1 and CDR2: MNHEY and SMNVEV (reference sequence). The CDR3 covers 13 residues. CDR3: CASRQGGRETQYF. DNA of the CDR3: TGTGCCAGCAGGCAGGGGGGCCGGGAGACCCAGTACTTC.

This chain links TRBV4-1 with TRBJ1-1; possible D gene TRBD1, 5 bases. Germline V lookup: CDR1 MGHRA, CDR2 YSYEKL. The CDR3 is made up of 16 amino acids. Trimming stripped 3 bases from V and 0 bases from J, with 14 bases between. The CDR3 region has the DNA TGCGCCAGCAGCCAGCCCCCAGGGTTTTTGAACACTGAAGCTTTCTTT. It codes for CASSQPPGFLNTEAFF.

The J gene is TRBJ1-2, the V gene TRBV30; D remains ambiguous. Trimming shortened V by 1 base and J by 8 bases, and 5 bases separated the two germline ends. Per germline, CDR1 GTSNPN and CDR2 SVGIG (reference sequence). The CDR3 contains 10 residues. The CDR3 DNA reads TGTGCCTGGAGTGGGGAGGGCTACACCTTC. This translates into CAWSGEGYTF.

The CDR3 bases are TGTGCCAGCAGTTTACAGGGGTGGGGTCAGCCCCAGCATTTT. Translation gives CASSLQGWGQPQHF. The chain carries TRBV28 and TRBJ1-5, with TRBD1 as a possible D gene (6 bases). CDR3 length: 14 residues. Per the germline V gene, CDR1 is MDHEN and CDR2 is SYDVKM. Trimming removed 2 bases at V and 6 bases at J, with 11 bases between.

This CDR3 reads CASSHTDTGELFF. The DNA of the CDR3 is TGCGCCAGCAGCCACACCGACACCGGGGAGCTGTTTTTT. The chain links TRBV5-1 to TRBJ2-2; D is uncertain. V was shortened by 4 bases and J by 3 bases, with 7 bases between the two germline ends. CDR3 size: 13 residues. The germline gives CDR1 SGHRS, CDR2 YFSETQ.

The genes are TRBV30 and TRBJ1-5, with TRBD1 identical over 7 bases. With V trimmed by 5 bases and J by 3 bases, 7 bases remained unmatched. The CDR3 is 14 residues long. Germline assignment: CDR1 GTSNPN and CDR2 SVGIG (reference sequence). Here the CDR3 reads CAWGTDRLNQPQHF. CDR3 nucleotides: TGTGCCTGGGGGACAGACAGACTCAATCAGCCCCAGCATTTT.

The chain carries TRBV7-3 and TRBJ1-2; D is unclear. The V gene lost 3 bases and the J gene lost 3 bases, with 17 bases spanning the gap. The V gene's germline CDR1 is SGHTA and CDR2 FQGTGA. The CDR3 spans 16 residues. The CDR3 nucleotides read TGTGCCAGCAGCTTCTTGCTCGGCGGCAGTCACTATGGCTACACCTTC. It translates to CASSFLLGGSHYGYTF. Variable domain in full (rest from reference TRBV7-3 and TRBJ1-2): GAGVSQTPSNKVTEKGKYVELRCDPISGHTALYWYRQSLGQGPEFLIYFQGTGAADDSGLPNDRFFAVRPEGSVSTLKIQRTERGDSAVYLCASSFLLGGSHYGYTFGSGTRLTVV.

The genes are TRBV6-5 and TRBJ1-2; D is perhaps TRBD1 (6 bases). Germline V gives CDR1 MNHEY, CDR2 SVGAGI. V lost 7 bases, J lost 8 bases, and 17 bases lay in between. CDR3 length: 13 amino acids. The DNA of the CDR3 is TGTGCCAGCATTTTATCCGGGACATCCGGCTACACCTTC. It codes for CASILSGTSGYTF.

This sequence joins TRBV2 and TRBJ1-4, with D unclear. The CDR3 consists of 12 residues. V was shortened by 2 bases and J by 6 bases, with 4 bases between the two germline ends. Germline V gene lookup returns CDR1 SNHLY and CDR2 FYNNEI. Here the CDR3 reads CASSEIDEKLFF. Written as DNA, the CDR3 is TGTGCCAGCAGTGAAATAGATGAAAAACTGTTTTTT.

This chain uses TRBV9 with TRBJ1-4, with TRBD1 matching over 9 bases. The CDR3 contains 15 residues. V was clipped by 3 bases and J by 7 bases; unmatched bases: 7. Germline V gene data show CDR1 as SGDLS and CDR2 as YYNGEE. The chain's CDR3 is CASSAPGQGGEKLFF. The CDR3 DNA is TGTGCCAGCAGCGCTCCGGGACAGGGTGGTGAAAAACTGTTTTTT.

The chain combines TRBV18 with TRBJ1-3, with D perhaps TRBD1 (6 bases). V shed 3 bases and J shed 2 bases, with 11 bases lying between them. Looked up from germline, CDR1 is KGHSH and CDR2 is LQKENI. The CDR3 sequence is 15 residues long. The CDR3 sequence is CASSPGAGTGNTIYF. For the CDR3, the DNA is TGTGCCAGCTCACCGGGGGCAGGGACTGGAAACACCATATATTTT.

This chain links TRBV28 with TRBJ1-2; D remains ambiguous. The germline V and J ends were trimmed by 6 bases and 5 bases, with 16 bases remaining between them. CDR3 length: 14 residues. The germline V gene encodes CDR1 MDHEN and CDR2 SYDVKM. The CDR3 region has the DNA TGTGCCAGCAGCTGGGCCACCGGTAGATATGGCTACACCTTC. The encoded protein is CASSWATGRYGYTF.

The V and J genes are TRBV2 and TRBJ1-1; no definite D call. Germline V CDR1 and CDR2: SNHLY, FYNNEI. The CDR3 has 14 amino acids. Trimming stripped 2 bases from V and 4 bases from J, with 11 bases between. This chain's CDR3 is CASSERMGFTEAFF. CDR3 in DNA: TGTGCCAGCAGTGAACGAATGGGCTTCACTGAAGCTTTCTTT.

The chain couples TRBV2 to TRBJ2-3; 9 nucleotides match TRBD1. The CDR3 is 14 residues long. Germline values: CDR1 SNHLY, CDR2 FYNNEI. Trimming took 4 bases from V and 6 from J; bases not matched to a gene: 5. The DNA for the CDR3 is TGTGCCAGCAGTGCACAGGGGGCATGGGATACGCAGTATTTT. Translating gives CASSAQGAWDTQYF.

V is TRBV19 and J is TRBJ1-2; 9 nucleotides agree with TRBD1. CDR3 length equals 13 residues. Per the germline V gene, CDR1 is LNHDA and CDR2 is SQIVND (reference sequence). The J segment lost 6 bases and the V segment lost 5 bases, leaving 4 bases of the junction unmatched. The CDR3 is CASSPGQGNGYTF. CDR3 bases: TGTGCCAGTAGTCCGGGACAGGGCAATGGCTACACCTTC. Supplemented by reference TRBV19 and TRBJ1-2, the full variable domain reads DGGITQSPKYLFRKEGQNVTLSCEQNLNHDAMYWYRQDPGQGLRLIYYSQIVNDFQKGDIAEGYSVSREKKESFPLTVTSAQKNPTAFYLCASSPGQGNGYTFGSGTRLTVV.

The chain carries TRBV27 and TRBJ2-7, with TRBD2 matching over 10 bases. V lost 6 bases and J lost 4; bases outside the gene matches: 6. From germline, CDR1 is MNHEY and CDR2 SMNVEV (reference sequence). CDR3 length: 14 amino acids. The CDR3 DNA is TGTGCCAGCAGCTTTAGCGGGAGGTCGTACGAGCAGTACTTC. This codes for CASSFSGRSYEQYF.